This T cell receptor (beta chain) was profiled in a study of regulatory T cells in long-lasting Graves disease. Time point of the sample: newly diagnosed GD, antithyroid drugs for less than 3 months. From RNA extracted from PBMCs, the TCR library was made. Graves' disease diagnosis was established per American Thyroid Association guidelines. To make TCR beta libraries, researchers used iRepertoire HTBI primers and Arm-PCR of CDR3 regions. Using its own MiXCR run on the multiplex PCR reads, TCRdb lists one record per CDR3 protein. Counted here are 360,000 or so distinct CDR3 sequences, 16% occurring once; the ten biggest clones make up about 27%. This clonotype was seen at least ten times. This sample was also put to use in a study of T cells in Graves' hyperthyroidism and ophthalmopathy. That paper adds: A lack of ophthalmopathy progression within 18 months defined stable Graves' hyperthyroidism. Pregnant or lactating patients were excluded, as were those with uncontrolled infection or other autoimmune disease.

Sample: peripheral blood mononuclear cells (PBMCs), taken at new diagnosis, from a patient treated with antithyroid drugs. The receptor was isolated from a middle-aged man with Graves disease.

This chain's CDR3 is CASCRGGAYEQFF. The DNA of the CDR3 is TGTGCCAGCTGTCGCGGGGGGGCCTATGAGCAGTTCTTC. The chain is built from TRBV28 and TRBJ2-1; 9 bases are shared with TRBD2. The junction had 7 bases not matched to a gene; V was cut back by 8 bases and J by 8 bases. The CDR3 sequence is 13 residues long. Germline V gene data show CDR1 as MDHEN and CDR2 as SYDVKM.